This T cell receptor beta chain was sequenced during a study of CD8 T cells in ankylosing spondylitis listed by TCRdb under 2017. Describing the broader study: The study set out to find disease-linked TCR variants by profiling T cell receptor beta repertoires in ankylosing spondylitis patients and healthy donors. In total, the full study cohort was made up of 85 to 140 healthy donors and approximately 27 ankylosing spondylitis patients. Peripheral blood samples were taken, and synovial fluid was additionally collected from ankylosing spondylitis patients. What the study reported, not specific to this receptor: A TCR beta motif made up of eight or nine highly homologous amino acid variants appeared to be characteristic of blood from ankylosing spondylitis patients. Some of the motif variants had been reported before in the synovial fluid and blood of reactive arthritis patients, a finding that suggests common disease-initiation mechanisms. The disease-linked clones were reported to be significantly enriched in matched synovial fluid samples from ankylosing spondylitis patients. The disease-linked clones showed a CD8+ phenotype and occurred at relatively low frequencies in peripheral blood.

This sample was sequenced with an Illumina HiSeq 2500. Quantitative 5'-RACE with molecular barcodes was used to prepare TCR beta libraries. The study's own analysis went as follows. Disease-linked TCR variants were identified with a new computational method built on a probabilistic model of VDJ rearrangement. TCRdb reran the public reads through fastp at Q25 and MiXCR, keeping productive beta chains. Rows with a matching CDR3 protein are joined into one entry that keeps the most common DNA and genes. These V and J calls rely on TCRdb rather than the paper's analysis. Across this sample there are 250,000 to 400,000 distinct CDR3 sequences, with around 10% seen only once. The ten largest clones capture about a tenth of the sample. V sheds 5 bases and J sheds 12 bases, leaving 24 bases between their ends. The germline V gene (reference sequence) supplies CDR1 SEHNR and CDR2 FQNEAQ. The CDR3 starts with the cysteine, ends with the phenylalanine, and has 15 residues. The DNA shown is the 45-base CDR3, in frame from base 1.

The sample holds a few counts of this clonotype. Its antigen target is currently unknown. No much larger clone is present one base from it, and per-base qualities are unavailable. This chain joins TRBV7-9 to TRBJ2-3; the D gene is perhaps TRBD1, on 6 matching bases. This clonotype was sampled from a female donor with ankylosing spondylitis or in good health (not recorded which). Sequences were obtained from blood, either unsorted or a sorted T cell fraction (not recorded which). The bases are TGTGCCAGCAGCCCAGACGGTTCAGGGGCAGTCCTCCAGTATTTT. It encodes CASSPDGSGAVLQYF.